The subject of this entry is one T cell receptor beta chain. Its specificity is not known. The CDR3 loop spans 15 amino acids. Looked up from germline, CDR1 is SGHTA and CDR2 is FQGNSA. The germline V and J ends were trimmed by 1 base and 1 base, with 8 bases remaining between them. TCRdb's table, derived via immunoSEQ multiplex PCR, lists solely in-frame clones and lacks some. The sample includes almost 55,000 clones, about 86% of them seen just once. The record originates from a study of T cell responses to AZD1222 COVID-19 vaccine. Study results and limitations: Sampling that yielded the repertoires occurred only after the peak T cell response. Recipients of AZD1222 seropositive at baseline numbered only 5 to 7. Donors in the cohort were predominantly white British and more often female, and clonal diversity was possibly underestimated.

The rearrangement uses TRBV7-2 and TRBJ1-3; D ambiguous. This receptor was identified in an adult in good health. The source was peripheral blood, collected on day 0 of AZD1222 vaccination. The CDR3 DNA sequence: TGTGCCAGCAGCTTAGGTAGAGGTTCTGGAAACACCATATATTTT. This sequence encodes CASSLGRGSGNTIYF.